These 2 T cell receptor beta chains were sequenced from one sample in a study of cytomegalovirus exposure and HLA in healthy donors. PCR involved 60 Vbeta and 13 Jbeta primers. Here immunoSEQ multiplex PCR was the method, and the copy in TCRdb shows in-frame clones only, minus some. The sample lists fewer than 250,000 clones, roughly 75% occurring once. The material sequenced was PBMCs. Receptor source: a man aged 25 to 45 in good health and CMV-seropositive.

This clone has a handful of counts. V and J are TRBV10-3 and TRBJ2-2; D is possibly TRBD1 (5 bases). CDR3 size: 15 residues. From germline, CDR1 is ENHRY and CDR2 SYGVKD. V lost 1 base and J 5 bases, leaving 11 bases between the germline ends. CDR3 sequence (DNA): TGTGCCATCAGTGAGTTCTTACAGGATACCGGGGAGCTGTTTTTT. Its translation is CAISEFLQDTGELFF.

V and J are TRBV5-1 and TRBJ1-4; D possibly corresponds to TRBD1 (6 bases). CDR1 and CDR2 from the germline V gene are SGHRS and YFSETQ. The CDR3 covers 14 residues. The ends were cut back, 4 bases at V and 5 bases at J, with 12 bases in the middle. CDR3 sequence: CASSIRTENEKLFF. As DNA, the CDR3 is TGCGCCAGCAGCATACGGACAGAAAATGAAAAACTGTTTTTT.